One sample yielded the 16 T cell receptor beta chains listed below, sequenced in a study of metastatic and nonmetastatic thyroid tumors. MiXCR re-clonotyped the PCR reads for TCRdb. The sample lists about 20,000 clones; approximately 16% were seen once. Treatment of any kind had been given to no patient before thyroid surgery. Material: tumor tissue. The receptors were sampled from a female donor with papillary thyroid cancer or a benign thyroid nodule (not recorded which). Some clones in this sample may be carry-over from other donors' samples.

CDR3 residues: CASGFMLDAWELFF. CDR3 sequence (DNA): TGTGCTAGTGGTTTCATGCTAGACGCCTGGGAGCTGTTTTTT. J is TRBJ2-2 and V is TRBV12-5; D is unresolved. The CDR3 has 14 amino acids. The germline CDR1 and CDR2 sequences are LGHNT and FRNRAP. V gave up 3 bases and J gave up 9 bases, with 14 bases separating them.

J is TRBJ2-1 and V is TRBV11-2; TRBD2 matches 8 bases. This CDR3 contains 16 residues. The germline CDR1 and CDR2 sequences are SGHAT and FQNNGV. With 4 bases clipped from V and 4 bases from J, the junction kept 9 bases outside the gene matches. The CDR3 DNA is TGTGCCAGCAGCTATTTAGCGGGGATAAAGTACAATGAGCAGTTCTTC. This translates into CASSYLAGIKYNEQFF.

The chain links TRBV11-2 to TRBJ2-7; 8 bases are shared with TRBD1. The CDR3 totals 16 residues. Trimming at V came to 4 bases and at J to 1 base, leaving 9 bases not matched to a gene. CDR1 and CDR2 (germline): SGHAT, FQNNGV. CDR3 loop: CASSSMGTGVSYEQYF. CDR3 sequence (DNA): TGTGCCAGCAGCTCGATGGGGACAGGCGTTTCCTACGAGCAGTACTTC.

Concerning this clone: Other DNA sequences in the same sample also yield this CDR3. V usage is TRBV6-5 and J usage is TRBJ2-7; unclear D gene. The CDR3 extends over 18 amino acids. Germline values: CDR1 MNHEY, CDR2 SVGAGI. Trimming left V 6 bases short and J 3 bases short, with 27 bases between. Here the CDR3 DNA reads TGTGCCAGCAGACCACCCCTAGTCTGGGGTGCAGGAGTCTACGAGCAGTACTTC. Translating gives CASRPPLVWGAGVYEQYF.

This clone was detected many times. V usage is TRBV20-1 and J usage is TRBJ2-6, with 8 bases matching TRBD2. The germline CDR1 and CDR2 sequences are DFQATT and SNEGSKA (reference sequence). V lost 6 bases to trimming and J lost 0 bases; unmatched junction nucleotides: 13. CDR3 length: 18 amino acids. CDR3 nucleotide sequence: TGCAGTGCGATCATTCGAGCGGGAGTTGTCTCTGGGGCCAACGTCCTGACTTTC. Translating it yields CSAIIRAGVVSGANVLTF.

Comment on this clone: The junction shows a germline mismatch at one end, possibly a read error. This sequence joins TRBV3-1 and TRBJ2-3; D call uncertain. The CDR3 contains 15 residues. CDR1 is LGHDT, CDR2 YNNKEL, per germline (reference sequence). The CDR3 spells CASSQTPSGADTQYF. The CDR3 DNA is TGCGCCAGCAGCCAAACCCCTAGTGGCGCAGATACGCAGTATTTT.

On this clone itself: The junction departs from germline at one end; a sequencing error may be responsible. The chain uses TRBV5-1 and TRBJ1-6; TRBD1 matches 8 bases. The CDR3 totals 16 residues. The germline V gene has CDR1 SGHRS and CDR2 YFSETQ. CDR3 DNA sequence: TGCGCCAGCAGATTGATAACAGGGGGTAGGAATTCACCCATCCACTTT. Amino acid sequence: CASRLITGGRNSPIHF.

Points on this clone: This could be a read error, since a much larger clone is one nucleotide away. This sequence joins TRBV7-3 and TRBJ2-5; 10 bases match TRBD2. The V gene's germline CDR1 is SGHTA and CDR2 FQGTGA. The CDR3 consists of 15 residues. J gave up 0 bases and V 5 bases, and 3 bases lay outside the gene matches. The CDR3 spells CASSKTSGHQETQYF. The CDR3 DNA is TGTGCCAGCAGCAAGACTAGCGGGCACCAAGAGACCCAGTACTTC.

The sample holds many counts of this clone. The V and J genes are TRBV4-2 and TRBJ1-5; maybe TRBD1 (5 bases). There are 15 residues in the CDR3. The V end was cut by 6 bases, the J end by 3 bases, with 15 bases between. CDR1 and CDR2 (germline): LGHNA, YNFKEQ. CDR3 sequence (DNA): TGTGCCAGCAGGAGGGAAGGGGCCTCCAATCAGCCCCAGCATTTT. Its translation: CASRREGASNQPQHF.

In this sample, this clone turned up a few times. A read error may be the cause here, since a much bigger clone is one base away. V usage is TRBV7-8 and J usage is TRBJ2-5; 7 bases are shared with TRBD2. This CDR3 has 17 amino acids. The germline V gene has CDR1 SGHVS and CDR2 FQNEAQ. CDR3 in amino acids: CASSLGRGGSGQETRYF. The CDR3 nucleotides read TGTGCCAGCAGCTTAGGAAGAGGCGGGAGTGGGCAAGAGACCCGGTACTTC.

This clone showed up many times. This chain joins TRBV5-8 and TRBJ2-1, with D perhaps TRBD1 or TRBD2 (5 bases each). This CDR3 contains 16 residues. Trimming left V 0 bases short and J 4 bases short, with 14 bases between. Germline-derived CDR1 and CDR2 are SGHTS and YDEGEE. The CDR3 is CASSLEGSSRYNEQFF. The DNA for the CDR3 is TGTGCCAGCAGCTTGGAGGGGTCTAGCAGGTACAATGAGCAGTTCTTC.

The sample holds many counts of this clone. The V and J genes are TRBV7-2 and TRBJ2-1; 14 bases are a match to TRBD2. Germline CDR1 is SGHTA and CDR2 is FQGNSA. The V segment lost 5 bases and the J segment 8 bases; nucleotides outside the gene matches: 8. This CDR3 spans 16 amino acids. This CDR3 is CASSPRTSGRRYEQFF. The DNA for the CDR3 is TGTGCCAGCAGCCCCCGGACTAGCGGGAGGAGGTATGAGCAGTTCTTC. Full variable domain (rest looked up from reference TRBV7-2 and TRBJ2-1): GAGVSQSPSNKVTEKGKDVELRCDPISGHTALYWYRQSLGQGLEFLIYFQGNSAPDKSGLPSDRFSAERTGGSVSTLTIQRTQQEDSAVYLCASSPRTSGRRYEQFFGPGTRLTVL.

This clone was recorded many times. V is TRBV7-3 and J is TRBJ2-3; either TRBD1 or TRBD2 may supply D (6 bases each). CDR3 length: 15 amino acids. V lost 5 bases, J lost 4 bases, and 16 bases lay in between. Germline-derived CDR1 and CDR2 are SGHTA and FQGTGA. The CDR3 nucleotides read TGTGCCAGCAGCAAACAGGGAGGAAAGTCAGATACGCAGTATTTT. Residues: CASSKQGGKSDTQYF. The complete variable domain, with remaining parts taken from reference TRBV7-3 and TRBJ2-3, reads GAGVSQTPSNKVTEKGKYVELRCDPISGHTALYWYRQSLGQGPEFLIYFQGTGAADDSGLPNDRFFAVRPEGSVSTLKIQRTERGDSAVYLCASSKQGGKSDTQYFGPGTRLTVL.

This clone has at least ten counts. The chain is built from TRBV5-1 and TRBJ2-4; D perhaps matches TRBD2 (6 bases). From germline, CDR1 is SGHRS and CDR2 YFSETQ. CDR3 length equals 15 residues. The V end was cut by 2 bases, the J end by 6 bases, with 15 bases between. CDR3 loop: CASSFLAGSGNIQYF. The CDR3 DNA follows: TGCGCCAGCAGCTTTCTGGCCGGGAGTGGAAACATTCAGTACTTC.

The J gene is TRBJ2-2, the V gene TRBV9; possibly TRBD2 for D (5 bases). V was clipped by 5 bases and J by 0 bases, with 14 bases between them. The CDR3 sequence is 16 residues long. Per germline, CDR1 SGDLS and CDR2 YYNGEE. The CDR3 coding sequence is TGTGCCAGCAGTGTATTGGGGAGAACGAACACCGGGGAGCTGTTTTTT. Translating it yields CASSVLGRTNTGELFF.

The sample holds a few counts of this clone. A much larger clone differs by one base, so this may be a read error. The same CDR3 is also encoded by other DNA sequences in this sample. V and J are TRBV7-7 and TRBJ2-1, with no clear D. The length of the CDR3 is 13 residues. CDR1 and CDR2 from the germline V gene are SSHAT and FNYEAQ (reference sequence). The CDR3 DNA reads as TGTGCTAGCAGCTTAGTGGTGGGAAGTGAGCAGTTCTTC. It translates to CASSLVVGSEQFF.